Below, 20 T cell receptor beta chains from the same sample are listed, as sequenced in a study of blood T cell repertoires in COVID-19. Assay: immunoSEQ multiplex PCR; the TCRdb copy retains only in-frame clones and omits some. The data show some 60,000 clones, 85% to 90% seen once. Sequencing input: peripheral blood. These receptors came from a man aged 60 to 69 with acute or convalescent COVID-19.

This clone has just a few counts. The genes are TRBV4-1 and TRBJ2-3, with 8 bases lining up with TRBD1. After removal of 1 base from V and 4 bases from J, the junction contained 13 bases not matched to a gene. The CDR3 loop spans 18 amino acids. The germline gives CDR1 MGHRA, CDR2 YSYEKL. CDR3 protein: CASSQGRQGAIWADTQYF. As DNA, the CDR3 is TGCGCCAGCAGCCAAGGACGGCAGGGGGCGATTTGGGCAGATACGCAGTATTTT.

V usage is TRBV19 and J usage is TRBJ2-1; TRBD2 matches at 9 bases. The V and J ends lost 3 bases and 7 bases, in that order; junction bases with no gene match: 7. The V gene's germline CDR1 is LNHDA and CDR2 SQIVND (reference sequence). This CDR3 contains 15 residues. The CDR3, as DNA: TGTGCCAGTAGTATGGTCGGTAGCGGGGGTAATGAGCAGTTCTTC. This translates into CASSMVGSGGNEQFF.

V usage is TRBV4-1 and J usage is TRBJ2-5; 8 positions match TRBD2. J was trimmed by 3 bases and V by 0 bases; bases with no gene match: 6. This CDR3 has 16 residues. Germline V gene data show CDR1 as MGHRA and CDR2 as YSYEKL. CDR3 loop: CASSQDGTSGEETQYF. The CDR3 DNA is TGCGCCAGCAGCCAAGATGGTACTAGCGGAGAAGAGACCCAGTACTTC.

The J gene is TRBJ2-2, the V gene TRBV5-1, with D possibly matching TRBD2 (6 bases). This CDR3 spans 14 amino acids. V was clipped by 0 bases and J by 4 bases, with 7 bases between them. Germline V gene sequence: CDR1 SGHRS, CDR2 YFSETQ. For the CDR3, the DNA is TGCGCCAGCAGCTTGGGGACTACCACCGGGGAGCTGTTTTTT. The encoded protein is CASSLGTTTGELFF.

CDR3 protein: CAWSAGSGNTIYF. The CDR3 DNA is TGTGCCTGGAGTGCAGGGTCTGGAAACACCATATATTTT. The chain carries TRBV30 and TRBJ1-3; tentative D call: TRBD1 (5 bases). The germline CDR1 and CDR2 sequences are GTSNPN and SVGIG (reference sequence). The CDR3 spans 13 residues. The V gene lost 1 base and the J gene lost 1 base, with 5 bases spanning the gap.

The chain joins TRBV29-1 to TRBJ2-5; 7 bases are a match to TRBD2. CDR1 is SQVTM, CDR2 ANQGSEA, per germline. This CDR3 region has 13 residues. Unmatched junction bases numbered 7, after V lost 4 bases and J lost 5 bases. CDR3: CSVALASWETQYF. CDR3 DNA: TGCAGCGTTGCACTAGCGAGTTGGGAGACCCAGTACTTC.

This clone was counted between two and nine times. CDR3 nucleotides: TGTGCCAGCACCCCAGGTCCGGGACAGGGCTATGGCTACACCTTC. This sequence encodes CASTPGPGQGYGYTF. The rearrangement uses TRBV2 and TRBJ1-2, with 9 bases lining up with TRBD1. CDR1 is SNHLY and CDR2 is FYNNEI in the germline V gene. J lost 4 bases, V lost 7 bases, and 10 bases had no gene match. This CDR3 is built from 15 residues.

The J gene is TRBJ1-2, the V gene TRBV19, with D possibly matching TRBD1 (6 bases). The V gene lost 2 bases and the J gene lost 6 bases, with 16 bases spanning the gap. CDR1 and CDR2 (germline): LNHDA, SQIVND (reference sequence). The CDR3 is 15 residues long. CDR3 in amino acids: CASSISSTGTNGYTF. CDR3 DNA sequence: TGTGCCAGTAGTATATCCTCGACAGGTACGAATGGCTACACCTTC.

The chain is built from TRBV4-1 and TRBJ1-6; TRBD1 might be the D (6 bases). The CDR3 spans 16 residues. Germline CDR1 MGHRA, CDR2 YSYEKL. Deletions cut 3 bases from V and 7 bases from J, with 16 bases between. In DNA form, the CDR3 reads TGCGCCAGCAGCCATCCACAGGGTCGGGTAAATTCACCCCTCCACTTT. This encodes CASSHPQGRVNSPLHF.

The rearrangement links TRBV7-9 to TRBJ2-2, with a possible D match to TRBD1 (6 bases). Germline V lookup: CDR1 SEHNR, CDR2 FQNEAQ (reference sequence). The V and J ends lost 3 bases and 4 bases respectively, with 12 bases between them. The CDR3 is 15 residues long. CDR3 DNA: TGTGCCAGCAGCTTCTCAGGGGTGGGCACCGGGGAGCTGTTTTTT. Translation: CASSFSGVGTGELFF.

V and J are TRBV6-5 and TRBJ2-1; the match to TRBD1 covers 9 bases. Germline lookup yields CDR1 MNHEY and CDR2 SVGAGI. Trimming took 6 bases from V and 2 from J; bases not matched to a gene: 5. There are 15 residues in the CDR3. CDR3 coding DNA: TGTGCCAGCAGCCCCCGACAGGGGGCCTACAATGAGCAGTTCTTC. Its translation: CASSPRQGAYNEQFF.

The rearrangement links TRBV9 to TRBJ1-3; TRBD1 might be the D (6 bases). The V gene lost 3 bases and the J gene lost 8 bases, with 15 bases spanning the gap. CDR3 length: 14 residues. The V gene's germline CDR1 is SGDLS and CDR2 YYNGEE. CDR3 coding DNA: TGTGCCAGCAGCGACGACAGGAAAGGGGACACCATATATTTT. Translation gives CASSDDRKGDTIYF.

This CDR3 is CASSPPTTRYNEQFF. The DNA of the CDR3 is TGTGCCAGCTCACCACCGACGACTAGATACAATGAGCAGTTCTTC. The chain has TRBV18 and TRBJ2-1; perhaps TRBD2 as D (6 bases). The V end was cut by 0 bases, the J end by 4 bases, with 10 bases between. There are 15 residues in the CDR3. CDR1 and CDR2 (germline): KGHSH, LQKENI. Complete variable domain (other parts from reference TRBV18 and TRBJ2-1): NAGVMQNPRHLVRRRGQEARLRCSPMKGHSHVYWYRQLPEEGLKFMVYLQKENIIDESGMPKERFSAEFPKEGPSILRIQQVVRGDSAAYFCASSPPTTRYNEQFFGPGTRLTVL.

The chain employs TRBV27 and TRBJ1-1, with unresolved D. V was cut by 10 bases and J by 3 bases, with 24 bases left in between. Germline CDR1 reads MNHEY; CDR2 reads SMNVEV (reference sequence). The CDR3 loop spans 16 amino acids. The CDR3 DNA sequence: TGTGCCACCCGACAAATTCGAACCCGGGAGTACACTGAAGCTTTCTTT. Its protein is CATRQIRTREYTEAFF.

The sample holds one count of this clone. J is TRBJ2-2 and V is TRBV10-1; D call uncertain. Germline CDR1 WNHNN, CDR2 SYGVQD (reference sequence). The CDR3 loop spans 13 amino acids. V lost 4 bases and J 3 bases, leaving 6 bases between the germline ends. For the CDR3, the DNA is TGCGCCAGCAGTGCTATTCACACCGGGGAGCTGTTTTTT. Translation gives CASSAIHTGELFF.

The chain recombines TRBV6-5 with TRBJ1-1, with unresolved D. Germline CDR1 reads MNHEY; CDR2 reads SVGAGI. V dropped 8 bases and J dropped 6 bases, with 19 bases sitting between them. CDR3 length: 14 residues. CDR3 loop: CASEEAGGSPEAFF. CDR3 in DNA: TGTGCCAGCGAGGAAGCGGGAGGGTCCCCTGAAGCTTTCTTT.

This clone was seen more than once but under ten times. V gene TRBV7-3 combines with J gene TRBJ2-1, with D possibly matching TRBD2 (6 bases). From germline, CDR1 is SGHTA and CDR2 FQGTGA. This CDR3 has 13 residues. Trimming took 5 bases from V and 7 from J, leaving 12 bases between them. The CDR3 DNA reads TGTGCCAGCAGCCCATGGGGACTGAATGAGCAGTTCTTC. This gives the protein CASSPWGLNEQFF.

The gene calls are TRBV5-1 and TRBJ2-6; no clear D. The CDR3 is made up of 17 amino acids. V lost 0 bases, J lost 0 bases, and 10 bases lay in between. Germline CDR1 is SGHRS and CDR2 is YFSETQ. The CDR3 spells CASSLATVGSGANVLTF. In DNA, the CDR3 is TGCGCCAGCAGCTTGGCTACGGTCGGCTCTGGGGCCAACGTCCTGACTTTC.

This clone was counted a single time. The chain couples TRBV10-3 to TRBJ1-2, with TRBD1 as a possible D gene (5 bases). This CDR3 has 15 amino acids. Trimming removed 2 bases at V and 0 bases at J, with 10 bases between. The germline gives CDR1 ENHRY, CDR2 SYGVKD. CDR3 sequence: CAISEGPGTNYGYTF. CDR3 nucleotide sequence: TGTGCCATCAGTGAGGGCCCAGGGACTAACTATGGCTACACCTTC.

V and J are TRBV24-1 and TRBJ2-7; D is perhaps TRBD2 (6 bases). The V end was cut by 7 bases, the J end by 4 bases, with 13 bases between. Per the germline V gene, CDR1 is KGHDR and CDR2 is SFDVKD. This CDR3 has 13 amino acids. The CDR3 reads CATSWDSRYEQYF. Here the CDR3 DNA reads TGTGCCACCAGCTGGGACTCTCGTTACGAGCAGTACTTC.